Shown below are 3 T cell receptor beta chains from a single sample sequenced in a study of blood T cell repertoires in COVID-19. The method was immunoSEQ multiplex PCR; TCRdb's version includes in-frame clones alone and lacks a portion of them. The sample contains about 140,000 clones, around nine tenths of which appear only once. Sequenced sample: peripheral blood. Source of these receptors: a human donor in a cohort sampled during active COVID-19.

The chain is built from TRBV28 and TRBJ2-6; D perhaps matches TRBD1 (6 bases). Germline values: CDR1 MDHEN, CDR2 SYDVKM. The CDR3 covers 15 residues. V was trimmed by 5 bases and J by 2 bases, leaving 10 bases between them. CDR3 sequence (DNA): TGTGCCAGCAGTCTAACAGGGACTGGGGCCAACGTCCTGACTTTC. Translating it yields CASSLTGTGANVLTF.

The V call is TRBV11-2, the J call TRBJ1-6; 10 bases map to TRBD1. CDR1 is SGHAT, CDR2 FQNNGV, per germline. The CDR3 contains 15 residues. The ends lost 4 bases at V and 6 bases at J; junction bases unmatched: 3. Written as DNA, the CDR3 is TGTGCCAGCAGCTACCGGACAGGGGGTAATTCACCCCTCCACTTT. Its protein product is CASSYRTGGNSPLHF.

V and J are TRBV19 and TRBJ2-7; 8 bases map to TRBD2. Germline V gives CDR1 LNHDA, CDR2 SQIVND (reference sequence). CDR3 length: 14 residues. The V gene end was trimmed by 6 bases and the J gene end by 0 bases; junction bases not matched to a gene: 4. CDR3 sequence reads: CASSGGGHSYEQYF. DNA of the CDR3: TGTGCCAGTAGCGGCGGGGGGCACTCCTACGAGCAGTACTTC. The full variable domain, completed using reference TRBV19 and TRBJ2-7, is DGGITQSPKYLFRKEGQNVTLSCEQNLNHDAMYWYRQDPGQGLRLIYYSQIVNDFQKGDIAEGYSVSREKKESFPLTVTSAQKNPTAFYLCASSGGGHSYEQYFGPGTRLTVT.